Shown below are 28 T cell receptor beta chains from a single sample sequenced in a study of blood T cell repertoires in COVID-19. Produced via immunoSEQ multiplex PCR; TCRdb's table is partial and in-frame only. The sample shows roughly 80,000 clones, just over 85% of them seen only once. The sequencing input was peripheral blood. The receptor source for this set is an elderly woman with acute or convalescent COVID-19.

The chain uses TRBV19 and TRBJ1-4; the D is unclear. There are 11 residues in the CDR3. Trimming took off 0 bases at V and 9 bases at J, with 2 bases between the two ends. CDR1 and CDR2 from the germline V gene are LNHDA and SQIVND (reference sequence). The DNA of the CDR3 is TGTGCCAGTAGTATAGATAAAAAACTGTTTTTT. This gives the protein CASSIDKKLFF.

The chain recombines TRBV29-1 with TRBJ1-4; tentative D call: TRBD1 (5 bases). With 2 bases removed from V and 3 bases from J, the gap between germline ends came to 7 bases. The CDR3 has 13 amino acids. The V gene's germline CDR1 is SQVTM and CDR2 ANQGSEA. As DNA, the CDR3 is TGCAGCGTTGAACGGGGGGCTAATGAAAAACTGTTTTTT. Encoded protein: CSVERGANEKLFF.

CDR3 residues: CASWGASSGANVLTF. The CDR3 DNA is TGTGCCAGCTGGGGCGCTAGCTCTGGGGCCAACGTCCTGACTTTC. The rearrangement links TRBV27 to TRBJ2-6; the D gene is possibly TRBD1 (5 bases). Germline values: CDR1 MNHEY, CDR2 SMNVEV (reference sequence). CDR3 length equals 15 residues. Between the trimmed V and J ends, which lost 8 bases and 0 bases, there was a span of 11 bases.

The chain combines TRBV7-2 with TRBJ2-7, with TRBD2 matching 7 bases. The CDR3 extends over 14 amino acids. CDR1 is SGHTA, CDR2 FQGNSA, per germline. V lost 5 bases to trimming and J lost 0 bases; unmatched junction nucleotides: 4. The CDR3 sequence is CASSRGRGSYEQYF. DNA for the CDR3: TGTGCCAGCAGCCGGGGGAGGGGCTCCTACGAGCAGTACTTC.

This chain joins TRBV7-8 and TRBJ1-1, with D unresolved. The CDR3 spans 15 residues. Trimming left V 2 bases short and J 1 base short, with 11 bases between. Looked up from germline, CDR1 is SGHVS and CDR2 is FQNEAQ. CDR3 region: CASSLLVQQNTEAFF. The CDR3 DNA reads TGTGCCAGCAGCTTATTGGTACAGCAGAACACTGAAGCTTTCTTT.

The chain links TRBV7-6 to TRBJ2-7; 7 bases align to TRBD1. CDR1 is SGHVS and CDR2 is FNYEAQ in the germline V gene. The V gene end was trimmed by 4 bases and the J gene end by 3 bases; junction bases not matched to a gene: 6. The CDR3 has 14 residues. CDR3 DNA: TGTGCCAGCAGCTCAGGGACAGATTTCTACGAGCAGTACTTC. Translation gives CASSSGTDFYEQYF. Based on the CDR3 plus reference TRBV7-6 and TRBJ2-7, the full variable domain is GAGVSQSPRYKVTKRGQDVALRCDPISGHVSLYWYRQALGQGPEFLTYFNYEAQQDKSGLPNDRFSAERPEGSISTLTIQRTEQRDSAMYRCASSSGTDFYEQYFGPGTRLTVT.

The V call is TRBV7-9, the J call TRBJ2-5, with a tentative D call TRBD2 (6 bases). V was clipped by 5 bases and J by 0 bases, with 19 bases between them. The CDR3 runs 17 residues. Germline values: CDR1 SEHNR, CDR2 FQNEAQ (reference sequence). The CDR3 nucleotides are TGTGCCAGCAGCCGCACGCCCCGGGAGCCCTACCAAGAGACCCAGTACTTC. Translation: CASSRTPREPYQETQYF.

This chain uses TRBV9 with TRBJ2-2; weak D call: TRBD1 (6 bases). Germline lookup yields CDR1 SGDLS and CDR2 YYNGEE. The CDR3 covers 14 residues. The ends were cut back, 3 bases at V and 3 bases at J, with 9 bases in the middle. The chain's CDR3 is CASSEDRYTGELFF. The CDR3 DNA is TGTGCCAGCAGCGAGGACAGATACACCGGGGAGCTGTTTTTT.

V is TRBV10-1 and J is TRBJ2-1, with 8 bases fitting TRBD2. CDR1 and CDR2 (germline): WNHNN, SYGVQD (reference sequence). Unmatched junction bases numbered 5, after V lost 3 bases and J lost 7 bases. CDR3 length: 14 residues. CDR3 sequence reads: CASSESGRKNEQFF. The CDR3 DNA sequence: TGCGCCAGCAGTGAAAGCGGGAGAAAAAATGAGCAGTTCTTC.

The J gene is TRBJ2-1, the V gene TRBV3-1 (or the pseudogene TRBV3-2); D is uncertain. V dropped 5 bases and J dropped 0 bases, with 8 bases sitting between them. This CDR3 contains 14 residues. Germline V lookup: CDR1 LGHDT, CDR2 YNNKEL (reference sequence). The CDR3 DNA is TGTGCCAGCAGCTCAGGCTTCTCCTACAATGAGCAGTTCTTC. Translation gives CASSSGFSYNEQFF.

V usage is TRBV5-1 and J usage is TRBJ2-3; D gene ambiguous. CDR1 and CDR2 from the germline V gene are SGHRS and YFSETQ. V was trimmed by 0 bases and J by 1 base, leaving 6 bases between them. The CDR3 is 14 residues long. In DNA form, the CDR3 reads TGCGCCAGCAGCTTGGATGCGGGCACAGATACGCAGTATTTT. This sequence encodes CASSLDAGTDTQYF.

This chain connects TRBV2 to TRBJ1-5; D is unresolved. The CDR3 has 12 residues. CDR1 is SNHLY and CDR2 is FYNNEI in the germline V gene. Trimming removed 11 bases from V and 7 bases from J, with 15 bases in between. CDR3: CASAPPGQPQHF. Here the CDR3 DNA reads TGTGCCTCCGCGCCCCCGGGGCAGCCCCAGCATTTT.

The chain employs TRBV11-2 and TRBJ2-5; 7 bases align to TRBD1. In germline, CDR1 is SGHAT, CDR2 FQNNGV. V gave up 1 base and J gave up 2 bases; unmatched junction bases: 7. The CDR3 totals 16 residues. CDR3 coding DNA: TGTGCCAGCAGCTTAGCCTCCGGCAGGGGGCAAGAGACCCAGTACTTC. It yields the protein CASSLASGRGQETQYF.

The chain links TRBV11-2 to TRBJ1-1, with 7 positions matching TRBD1. Losses at the gene ends were 4 bases for V and 4 bases for J; bases not matched to a gene: 18. CDR3 length: 18 amino acids. The germline CDR1 and CDR2 sequences are SGHAT and FQNNGV. The CDR3 sequence is CASSYYRGRPGGFTEAFF. CDR3 nucleotide sequence: TGTGCCAGCAGCTACTATCGAGGCCGTCCAGGGGGTTTCACTGAAGCTTTCTTT.

This rearrangement joins TRBV21-1 to TRBJ1-2. TRBV21-1 is marked as a pseudogene. The CDR3 loop spans 12 amino acids. CDR3 DNA sequence: TGTGCCAGGAGGGAGTCTAACTATGGCTACACCTTC. It specifies CARRESNYGYTF.

The rearrangement links TRBV6-6 to TRBJ1-1; D remains ambiguous. This CDR3 region has 12 residues. Looked up from germline, CDR1 is MNHNY and CDR2 is SVGAGI (reference sequence). V was clipped by 9 bases and J by 1 base, with 9 bases between them. The CDR3 loop is CASRVRNTEAFF. DNA of the CDR3: TGTGCCAGTAGAGTTAGGAACACTGAAGCTTTCTTT.

A few counts support this clone. In DNA, the CDR3 is TGTGCCAGCAGTGTTGAGACGGGACATGTACACGAGCAGTACTTC. This sequence encodes CASSVETGHVHEQYF. The chain carries TRBV7-6 and TRBJ2-7, with D tentatively TRBD1 (6 bases). The CDR3 length is 15 residues. V lost 6 bases and J lost 5, with 20 bases in between. From germline, CDR1 is SGHVS and CDR2 FNYEAQ. Looking up the rest from reference TRBV7-6 and TRBJ2-7 gives the full variable domain: GAGVSQSPRYKVTKRGQDVALRCDPISGHVSLYWYRQALGQGPEFLTYFNYEAQQDKSGLPNDRFSAERPEGSISTLTIQRTEQRDSAMYRCASSVETGHVHEQYFGPGTRLTVT.

This chain links TRBV27 with TRBJ2-7; the match to TRBD1 covers 10 bases. There are 16 residues in the CDR3. The germline gives CDR1 MNHEY, CDR2 SMNVEV (reference sequence). With V trimmed by 2 bases and J by 7 bases, 11 bases remained unmatched. The CDR3 sequence: CASSLRGMGQGREQYF. CDR3 sequence (DNA): TGTGCCAGCAGTTTAAGGGGAATGGGACAGGGGAGGGAGCAGTACTTC.

The chain recombines TRBV6-5 with TRBJ2-7; 13 positions agree with TRBD2. V shed 7 bases and J 3 bases; nucleotides not matched to a gene: 3. Germline V lookup: CDR1 MNHEY, CDR2 SVGAGI. The CDR3 sequence is 14 residues long. As DNA, the CDR3 is TGTGCCAGCATGGGACTAGCGGGGAACTACGAGCAGTACTTC. Translation: CASMGLAGNYEQYF.

The rearrangement uses TRBV6-6 and TRBJ1-1, with D hard to call. V was clipped by 5 bases and J by 3 bases, with 13 bases between them. Germline CDR1 reads MNHNY; CDR2 reads SVGAGI (reference sequence). CDR3 length: 14 residues. The CDR3 sequence is CASSPAGEDTEAFF. Written as DNA, the CDR3 is TGTGCCAGCAGTCCCGCTGGGGAGGACACTGAAGCTTTCTTT.

The rearrangement joins TRBV5-1 to TRBJ2-1; TRBD2 matches at 13 bases. V was clipped by 4 bases and J by 10 bases; unmatched bases: 20. CDR1 is SGHRS and CDR2 is YFSETQ in the germline V gene. There are 19 residues in the CDR3. The DNA for the CDR3 is TGCGCCAGCAGCGCCCGAAAACTAGCGGGAGGGCCGGCATTGGGAGAGCAGTTCTTC. The encoded protein is CASSARKLAGGPALGEQFF.

This chain joins TRBV10-3 and TRBJ1-3; no reliable D call. Germline CDR1 reads ENHRY; CDR2 reads SYGVKD. The CDR3 consists of 15 residues. With 7 bases removed from V and 0 bases from J, the gap between germline ends came to 13 bases. The CDR3 loop reads CAITNGQHSGNTIYF. The DNA for the CDR3 is TGTGCCATCACGAATGGGCAGCACTCTGGAAACACCATATATTTT.

The rearrangement links TRBV6-2 or TRBV6-3 to TRBJ1-2; 10 bases align to TRBD1. CDR1 and CDR2 from the germline V gene are MNHEY and SVGEGT. After removal of 5 bases from V and 4 bases from J, the junction contained 4 bases not matched to a gene. The CDR3 contains 14 residues. The CDR3 here is CASSRQGAGYGYTF. CDR3 DNA sequence: TGTGCCAGCAGTCGACAGGGGGCTGGCTATGGCTACACCTTC.

The rearrangement uses TRBV9 and TRBJ2-1; 8 positions match TRBD2. Germline V lookup: CDR1 SGDLS, CDR2 YYNGEE. The trim removed 3 bases at V and 4 bases at J, leaving 15 bases unmatched. The CDR3 consists of 18 residues. The CDR3 DNA is TGTGCCAGCAGCGAGCCCCTACGAAGCGGGAGCGGTTACAATGAGCAGTTCTTC. Its protein is CASSEPLRSGSGYNEQFF.

This chain uses TRBV6-5 with TRBJ2-1, with 7 bases aligning to TRBD1. The germline gives CDR1 MNHEY, CDR2 SVGAGI. V shed 10 bases, J shed 3 bases, and the junction held 6 bases outside the gene matches. The CDR3 has 13 amino acids. The CDR3 loop is CAIEGTDYNEQFF. The CDR3 DNA reads as TGTGCCATCGAGGGGACAGACTACAATGAGCAGTTCTTC.

This chain joins TRBV5-1 and TRBJ1-4; 9 nucleotides agree with TRBD1. The germline V gene encodes CDR1 SGHRS and CDR2 YFSETQ. This CDR3 spans 14 amino acids. The trim removed 2 bases at V and 5 bases at J, leaving 1 base unmatched. The CDR3 loop reads CASSFGTGNEKLFF. CDR3 DNA sequence: TGCGCCAGCAGCTTCGGGACAGGGAATGAAAAACTGTTTTTT.

The rearrangement joins TRBV6-5 to TRBJ2-7; 9 nucleotides line up with TRBD1. CDR1 and CDR2 from the germline V gene are MNHEY and SVGAGI. With 6 bases clipped from V and 1 base from J, the junction kept 4 bases outside the gene matches. This CDR3 region has 14 residues. The CDR3 coding sequence is TGTGCCAGCAGCTTACAGGGGGCGTCCTACGAGCAGTACTTC. This encodes CASSLQGASYEQYF.

This sequence joins TRBV4-2 and TRBJ2-7; 7 bases match TRBD2. The CDR3 is 15 residues long. Looked up from germline, CDR1 is LGHNA and CDR2 is YNFKEQ. With V trimmed by 4 bases and J by 0 bases, 6 bases remained unmatched. CDR3 protein: CASSLPSGPSYEQYF. DNA for the CDR3: TGTGCCAGCAGCCTCCCTAGCGGACCCTCCTACGAGCAGTACTTC.